This note documents a single TCR beta chain sequence. The antigen is not known. Per germline, CDR1 SGDLS and CDR2 YYNGEE. V gave up 4 bases and J gave up 6 bases; unmatched junction bases: 10. This CDR3 is built from 15 residues. This specimen belongs to a study of beta chain features in type 1 diabetes. General study results and limits: Patients with Type 1 diabetes showed moderately but significantly shorter TCRB CDR3s in all four CD4+ subsets.

The investigators reverse transcribed all of the isolated RNA, so they sequenced expressed TCRB transcripts. Method: immunoSEQ multiplex PCR; TCRdb's copy keeps in-frame clones and lacks some. The sample lists hundreds of thousands of clones, roughly an eighth seen once, with less than 0.04% in the top ten. Input material: naive CD4+ T cells from blood. The chain joins TRBV9 to TRBJ2-4; TRBD1 agrees at 7 bases. The receptor was isolated from a man between 18 and 35 years old with type 1 diabetes. In DNA, the CDR3 is TGTGCCAGCAGCACCCAGGGAAGGGGGCCAAACATTCAGTACTTC. This gives the protein CASSTQGRGPNIQYF.